The clone carrying this T cell receptor beta chain was counted a few times. The data belong to a study of blood T cells in healthy people across ages. V lost 0 bases, J lost 1 base, and 10 bases lay in between. This CDR3 comprises 15 residues. The germline CDR1 and CDR2 sequences are SGDLS and YYNGEE. Primed by a sample-barcoded 5' primer and a J-beta primer mix, a second PCR proceeded for about 7 to 11 cycles. TCRdb reprocessed the 5' RACE reads via MiXCR and lists one record per CDR3 protein. The sample records over 1.5 million distinct CDR3 sequences, about 50% being singletons. Material: blood. The TCR comes from a middle-aged woman in good health. The V gene is TRBV9, the J gene TRBJ1-2; D is unclear. The CDR3, as DNA: TGTGCCAGCAGCGTAGTATCTACAGTTAACTATGGCTACACCTTC. It encodes CASSVVSTVNYGYTF.